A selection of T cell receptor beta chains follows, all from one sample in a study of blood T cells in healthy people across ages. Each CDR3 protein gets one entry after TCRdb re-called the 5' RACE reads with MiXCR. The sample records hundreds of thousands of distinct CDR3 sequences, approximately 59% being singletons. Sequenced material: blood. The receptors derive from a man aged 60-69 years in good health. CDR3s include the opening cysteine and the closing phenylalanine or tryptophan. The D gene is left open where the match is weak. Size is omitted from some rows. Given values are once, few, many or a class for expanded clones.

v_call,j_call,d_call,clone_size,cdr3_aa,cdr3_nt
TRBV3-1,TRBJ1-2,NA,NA,CASSQDTSHNYGYTF,TGTGCCAGCAGCCAAGATACCAGCCATAACTATGGCTACACCTTC
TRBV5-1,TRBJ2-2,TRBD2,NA,CASSWGRGVIPTNTGELFF,TGCGCCAGCAGCTGGGGTCGGGGGGTGATTCCGACGAACACCGGGGAGCTGTTTTTT
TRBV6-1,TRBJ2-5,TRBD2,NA,CASSEIAGVQETQYF,TGTGCCAGCAGTGAAATAGCGGGGGTGCAAGAGACCCAGTACTTC
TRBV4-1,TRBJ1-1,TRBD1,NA,CASSQETGVRKAFF,TGCGCCAGCAGCCAAGAGACAGGGGTGAGGAAAGCTTTCTTT
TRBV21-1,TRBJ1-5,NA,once,CASSGRPTQPQHF,TGTGCCAGCAGCGGGAGGCCCACTCAGCCCCAGCATTTT
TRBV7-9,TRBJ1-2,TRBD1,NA,CASSLGWTGDGYTF,TGTGCCAGCAGCTTAGGGTGGACAGGGGACGGCTACACCTTC
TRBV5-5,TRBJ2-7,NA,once,CASSSDRFRSYEQYF,TGTGCCAGCAGCAGTGACAGGTTTCGCTCCTACGAGCAGTACTTC
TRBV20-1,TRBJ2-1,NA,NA,CSPGTSGYNEQFF,TGCAGTCCAGGGACTTCGGGGTACAATGAGCAGTTCTTC
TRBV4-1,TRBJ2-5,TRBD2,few,CASSQDRGGGDETQYF,TGCGCCAGCAGCCAAGATCGGGGCGGGGGGGATGAGACCCAGTACTTC
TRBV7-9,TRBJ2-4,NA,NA,CASSFPAGLLPNIQYF,TGTGCCAGCAGTTTCCCCGCCGGACTACTTCCAAACATTCAGTACTTC
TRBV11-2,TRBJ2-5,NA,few,CASSLVQGLETQYF,TGTGCCAGCAGCTTAGTACAGGGTCTAGAGACCCAGTACTTC
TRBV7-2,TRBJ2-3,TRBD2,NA,CASSSGTSGAGDTQYF,TGTGCCAGCAGCTCCGGGACTAGCGGGGCGGGAGATACGCAGTATTTT
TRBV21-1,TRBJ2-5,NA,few,CASSKELAQETQYF,TGTGCCAGCAGCAAAGAACTAGCACAAGAGACCCAGTACTTC
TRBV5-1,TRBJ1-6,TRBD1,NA,CASSSLASRDSRTPLHF,TGCGCCAGCAGCTCACTCGCGTCTCGGGACAGTCGAACACCCCTCCACTTT
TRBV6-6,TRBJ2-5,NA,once,CASGRGGWQETQYF,TGTGCCAGCGGACGAGGGGGTTGGCAAGAGACCCAGTACTTC
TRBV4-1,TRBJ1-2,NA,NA,CASSHGRQAIYGYTF,TGCGCCAGCAGCCATGGCCGACAGGCGATCTATGGCTACACCTTC
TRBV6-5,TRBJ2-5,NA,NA,CASSYSGVSETQYF,TGTGCCAGCAGTTACTCTGGGGTATCGGAGACCCAGTACTTC
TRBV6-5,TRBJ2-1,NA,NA,CASSYLGVSYNEQFF,TGTGCCAGCAGTTACTTAGGGGTATCCTACAATGAGCAGTTCTTC
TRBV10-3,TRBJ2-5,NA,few,CAIRQDRAGEQYF,TGTGCCATCAGACAGGACCGTGCGGGTGAGCAGTACTTC
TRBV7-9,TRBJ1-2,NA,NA,CASSYREGANYGYTF,TGTGCCAGCAGCTACCGGGAAGGCGCTAACTATGGCTACACCTTC
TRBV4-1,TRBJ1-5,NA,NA,CASSPEGDSNQPQHF,TGCGCCAGCAGCCCTGAGGGGGATAGCAATCAGCCCCAGCATTTT
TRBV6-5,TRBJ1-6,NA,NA,CASSCNNRDISSYNSPLHF,TGTGCCAGCAGTTGCAACAACAGGGATATAAGCTCCTATAATTCACCCCTCCACTTT
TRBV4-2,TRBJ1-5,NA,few,CASSQAGYSNQPQHF,TGTGCCAGCAGCCAGGCGGGATATAGCAATCAGCCCCAGCATTTT
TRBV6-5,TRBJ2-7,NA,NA,CASSLRTRTYEQYF,TGTGCCAGCAGTCTCCGGACCCGAACCTACGAGCAGTACTTC
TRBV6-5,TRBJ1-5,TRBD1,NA,CASSYSGTGGPSNQPQHF,TGTGCCAGCAGTTACTCCGGGACAGGGGGACCTAGCAATCAGCCCCAGCATTTT
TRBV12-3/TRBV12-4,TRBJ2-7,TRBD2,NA,CAGSLLAAYYEQYF,TGTGCCGGCAGTTTGCTAGCGGCGTATTACGAGCAGTACTTC
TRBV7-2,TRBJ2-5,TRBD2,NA,CASSLTSGGSQETQYF,TGTGCCAGCAGCTTGACTAGCGGGGGGAGCCAAGAGACCCAGTACTTC
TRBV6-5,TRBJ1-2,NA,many,CASSGQGANYGYTF,TGTGCCAGCAGTGGCCAGGGCGCTAACTATGGCTACACCTTC
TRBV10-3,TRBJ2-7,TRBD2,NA,CAISEFSGDEQYF,TGTGCCATCAGTGAGTTTAGCGGGGACGAGCAGTACTTC
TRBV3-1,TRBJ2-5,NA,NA,CASSRGGDSLETQYF,TGTGCCAGCAGCCGTGGCGGGGACTCATTAGAGACCCAGTACTTC
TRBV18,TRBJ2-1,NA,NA,CASSPLGTSRAVQFF,TGTGCCAGCTCACCACTTGGGACCTCTAGGGCTGTGCAGTTCTTC
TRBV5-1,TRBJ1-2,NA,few,CASSKDKANYGYTF,TGCGCCAGCAGCAAGGACAAAGCTAACTATGGCTACACCTTC
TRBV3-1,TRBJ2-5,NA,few,CASSQVVAGMAETQYF,TGTGCCAGCAGCCAAGTAGTGGCAGGGATGGCGGAGACCCAGTACTTC
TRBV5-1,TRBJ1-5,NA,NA,CASSLAGVNQPQHF,TGCGCCAGCAGCTTGGCAGGGGTCAATCAGCCCCAGCATTTT
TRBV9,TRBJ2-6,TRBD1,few,CASSPGTGFGANVLTF,TGTGCCAGCAGCCCGGGGACAGGGTTCGGGGCCAACGTCCTGACTTTC
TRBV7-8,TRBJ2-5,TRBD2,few,CASSRRTSSGQETQYF,TGTGCCAGCAGCCGTCGGACTAGCTCAGGACAAGAGACCCAGTACTTT
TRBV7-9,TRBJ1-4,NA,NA,CASSAGRRGFNEKLFF,TGTGCCAGCAGCGCCGGCCGGCGGGGGTTTAATGAAAAACTGTTTTTT
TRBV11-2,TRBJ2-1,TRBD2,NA,CASSFGASGRFTHEQFF,TGTGCCAGCAGCTTTGGGGCTAGCGGGAGGTTTACCCATGAGCAGTTCTTC
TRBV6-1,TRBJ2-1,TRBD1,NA,CASSEPGQNNEQFF,TGTGCCAGCAGTGAACCGGGACAGAACAATGAGCAGTTCTTC
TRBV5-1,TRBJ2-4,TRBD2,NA,CASSFGGVEDIQYF,TGCGCCAGCAGCTTTGGGGGGGTGGAGGACATTCAGTACTTC